A single sample is the source of the 26 T cell receptor beta chains below, sequenced in a study of blood T cell repertoires in COVID-19. TCRdb's table, derived via immunoSEQ multiplex PCR, lists solely in-frame clones and lacks some. The repertoire has some 250,000 clones, about 86% of them found once; the top ten carry roughly 3%. What was sequenced was peripheral blood. The receptors were sampled from a woman aged 25 to 39 who had recovered from COVID-19.

This rearrangement joins TRBV7-3 to TRBJ2-1; D unclear. Trimming took 2 bases from V and 3 from J, leaving 5 bases between them. Germline V CDR1 and CDR2: SGHTA, FQGTGA. The CDR3 extends over 13 amino acids. CDR3 in amino acids: CASSLAVYNEQFF. In DNA form, the CDR3 reads TGTGCCAGCAGCTTAGCAGTCTACAATGAGCAGTTCTTC.

This chain uses TRBV6-5 with TRBJ1-3; the match to TRBD1 covers 7 bases. CDR1 and CDR2 (germline): MNHEY, SVGAGI. V dropped 5 bases and J dropped 2; count of bases not matched to a gene: 3. The CDR3 has 14 amino acids. The CDR3 DNA reads as TGTGCCAGCAGTAAAACAGGGGCTGGAAACACCATATATTTT. Residues: CASSKTGAGNTIYF.

The gene calls are TRBV4-1 and TRBJ2-1; the match to TRBD2 covers 14 bases. V trimming: 8 bases; J trimming: 6 bases; junction bases outside the gene matches: 12. CDR3 length: 17 residues. Germline V gives CDR1 MGHRA, CDR2 YSYEKL. The CDR3 sequence: CASEEGLAGGSVNEQFF. As DNA, the CDR3 is TGCGCCAGCGAGGAAGGACTAGCGGGGGGTAGTGTCAATGAGCAGTTCTTC.

This chain uses TRBV27 with TRBJ2-3, with unresolved D. Germline V lookup: CDR1 MNHEY, CDR2 SMNVEV (reference sequence). V was clipped by 1 base and J by 1 base, with 6 bases between them. The CDR3 has 14 amino acids. CDR3 in amino acids: CASSLLAGTDTQYF. CDR3 coding DNA: TGTGCCAGCAGTTTATTGGCCGGCACAGATACGCAGTATTTT.

This chain links TRBV5-4 with TRBJ2-7; D uncertain. CDR1 is SGHNT, CDR2 YYREEE, per germline (reference sequence). With 2 bases removed from V and 1 base from J, the gap between germline ends came to 7 bases. The CDR3 is made up of 13 amino acids. In nucleotides, the CDR3 is TGTGCCAGCAGCTTCGCCCGGTCCTACGAGCAGTACTTC. Encoded protein: CASSFARSYEQYF.

V is TRBV2 and J is TRBJ2-5, with a tentative D call TRBD1 (6 bases). V was shortened by 7 bases and J by 5 bases, with 29 bases between the two germline ends. The CDR3 length is 18 residues. Germline assignment: CDR1 SNHLY and CDR2 FYNNEI. The CDR3: CASIRFSWTEQPEETQYF. CDR3 in DNA: TGTGCCAGCATCAGATTTAGCTGGACAGAACAACCTGAGGAGACCCAGTACTTC.

The CDR3 sequence: CASSLTAGGYNEQFF. CDR3 DNA: TGTGCCAGCAGTCTCACAGCGGGGGGCTACAATGAGCAGTTCTTC. The chain joins TRBV2 to TRBJ2-1; the match to TRBD2 covers 9 bases. The germline V gene encodes CDR1 SNHLY and CDR2 FYNNEI. J lost 3 bases, V lost 5 bases, and 5 bases had no gene match. This CDR3 has 15 residues. Full variable domain (outside the CDR3, taken from reference TRBV2 and TRBJ2-1): EPEVTQTPSHQVTQMGQEVILRCVPISNHLYFYWYRQILGQKVEFLVSFYNNEISEKSEIFDDQFSVERPDGSNFTLKIRSTKLEDSAMYFCASSLTAGGYNEQFFGPGTRLTVL.

The chain joins TRBV2 to TRBJ2-2, with TRBD2 identical over 12 bases. This CDR3 comprises 21 residues. Germline loops: CDR1 SNHLY, CDR2 FYNNEI. The junction had 18 bases not matched to a gene; V was cut back by 5 bases and J by 2 bases. As DNA, the CDR3 is TGTGCCAGCAGTAGGGATAGGGGGTCTCCGACTAGCGGGGGAAACACCGGGGAGCTGTTTTTT. Its translation is CASSRDRGSPTSGGNTGELFF.

This chain connects TRBV6-2 or TRBV6-3 to TRBJ2-7, with D tentatively TRBD1 (6 bases). From germline, CDR1 is MNHEY and CDR2 SVGEGT. Trimming took off 4 bases at V and 3 bases at J, with 7 bases between the two ends. This CDR3 region has 12 residues. The CDR3 bases are TGTGCCAGCAGTTTACAGGGCTACGAGCAGTACTTC. Protein sequence: CASSLQGYEQYF.

V and J are TRBV5-6 and TRBJ2-7; TRBD1 is a possible D gene (5 bases). The germline V gene has CDR1 SGHDT and CDR2 YYEEEE. V was pared by 1 base and J by 1 base, with 6 bases between. The CDR3 is 13 residues long. The CDR3 here is CASSLQGSYEQYF. The DNA of the CDR3 is TGTGCCAGCAGCTTGCAGGGTTCCTACGAGCAGTACTTC. Drawing the rest from reference TRBV5-6 and TRBJ2-7, the complete variable domain is DAGVTQSPTHLIKTRGQQVTLRCSPKSGHDTVSWYQQALGQGPQFIFQYYEEEERQRGNFPDRFSGHQFPNYSSELNVNALLLGDSALYLCASSLQGSYEQYFGPGTRLTVT.

The rearrangement uses TRBV5-1 and TRBJ1-2; TRBD1 might be the D (5 bases). This CDR3 is built from 12 residues. Trimming stripped 2 bases from V and 6 bases from J, with 8 bases between. Looked up from germline, CDR1 is SGHRS and CDR2 is YFSETQ. The CDR3, as DNA: TGCGCCAGCAGCTTATGGGGGGATGGCTACACCTTC. Its protein product is CASSLWGDGYTF. The full variable domain, its missing parts supplied by reference TRBV5-1 and TRBJ1-2, is KAGVTQTPRYLIKTRGQQVTLSCSPISGHRSVSWYQQTPGQGLQFLFEYFSETQRNKGNFPGRFSGRQFSNSRSEMNVSTLELGDSALYLCASSLWGDGYTFGSGTRLTVV.

The rearrangement uses TRBV6-2 or TRBV6-3 and TRBJ1-4, with D perhaps matching TRBD1 (6 bases). In germline, CDR1 is MNHEY, CDR2 SVGEGT. Trimming pared 4 bases from V and 8 bases from J, leaving 14 bases between. The CDR3 has 14 residues. In DNA, the CDR3 is TGTGCCAGCAGTTCACAGGGAATTCGGGAAAAACTGTTTTTT. Protein sequence: CASSSQGIREKLFF.

This sequence joins TRBV19 and TRBJ1-3; 11 nucleotides line up with TRBD1. The CDR3 loop spans 14 amino acids. The germline CDR1 and CDR2 sequences are LNHDA and SQIVND (reference sequence). J lost 3 bases, V lost 7 bases, and 2 bases had no gene match. Here the CDR3 DNA reads TGTGCCAGTAAGGACAGGGGGCTTGGAAACACCATATATTTT. It encodes CASKDRGLGNTIYF.

The rearrangement uses TRBV9 and TRBJ2-2, with 13 bases fitting TRBD2. Germline V CDR1 and CDR2: SGDLS, YYNGEE. This CDR3 comprises 16 residues. V trimming: 4 bases; J trimming: 5 bases; junction bases outside the gene matches: 5. The CDR3 sequence is CASSMGLAGSTGELFF. CDR3 nucleotide sequence: TGTGCCAGCAGCATGGGACTAGCGGGAAGTACCGGGGAGCTGTTTTTT.

The rearrangement links TRBV12-3 or TRBV12-4 to TRBJ2-3; no reliable D call. Trimming stripped 2 bases from V and 5 bases from J, with 5 bases between. The CDR3 loop spans 12 amino acids. The CDR3 loop is CASSLREDTQYF. As DNA, the CDR3 is TGTGCCAGCAGTTTACGAGAAGATACGCAGTATTTT.

The chain combines TRBV6-2 or TRBV6-3 with TRBJ2-3; 9 bases are a match to TRBD2. The germline V gene encodes CDR1 MNHEY and CDR2 SVGEGT. Trimming removed 0 bases from V and 4 bases from J; junction bases left unmatched: 14. This CDR3 spans 19 amino acids. The CDR3 loop is CASSYSRRGGASSPDTQYF. The CDR3 coding sequence is TGTGCCAGCAGTTACTCGAGACGCGGGGGGGCCTCTTCCCCAGATACGCAGTATTTT.

This chain joins TRBV7-9 and TRBJ1-2, with no clear D. V was cut by 2 bases and J by 1 base, with 8 bases left in between. CDR3 size: 14 residues. Germline lookup yields CDR1 SEHNR and CDR2 FQNEAQ (reference sequence). The CDR3 is CASSLNEINYGYTF. In DNA, the CDR3 is TGTGCCAGCAGCTTAAATGAGATTAACTATGGCTACACCTTC.

The rearrangement joins TRBV2 to TRBJ2-1; the D gene is possibly TRBD2 (5 bases). The CDR3 is made up of 12 amino acids. Germline CDR1 SNHLY, CDR2 FYNNEI. V was pared by 8 bases and J by 4 bases, with 9 bases between. The CDR3 spells CASRGSYNEQFF. The CDR3 DNA is TGTGCCAGCCGAGGGAGTTACAATGAGCAGTTCTTC.

This chain connects TRBV6-6 to TRBJ2-7; D not certain. The germline V gene encodes CDR1 MNHNY and CDR2 SVGAGI (reference sequence). V was shortened by 5 bases and J by 2 bases, with 7 bases between the two germline ends. The CDR3 sequence is 12 residues long. DNA of the CDR3: TGTGCCAGCAGTCCTAGAACCTACGAGCAGTACTTC. It is translated as CASSPRTYEQYF.

Worth noting for this clone: The same CDR3 arises from other DNA sequences in this sample as well. The CDR3 coding sequence is TGTGCCAGCAGCTTACGGCGGGGGGGTAACAATGAGCAGTTCTTC. Its translation: CASSLRRGGNNEQFF. This chain joins TRBV7-3 and TRBJ2-1; the match to TRBD2 covers 9 bases. CDR3 length: 15 residues. Germline trimming cut 2 bases from V and 5 bases from J; bases unmatched to any gene: 4. CDR1 and CDR2 (germline): SGHTA, FQGTGA.

This clone showed up just a few times. This chain uses TRBV5-6 with TRBJ1-5, with 11 bases identical to TRBD1. Trimming removed 4 bases from V and 9 bases from J; junction bases left unmatched: 6. Germline-derived CDR1 and CDR2 are SGHDT and YYEEEE. CDR3 length: 14 residues. As DNA, the CDR3 is TGTGCCAGCAGCCAGGGACAGGGGGTTTCGCCCCAGCATTTT. The encoded protein is CASSQGQGVSPQHF. Variable domain in full (rest from reference TRBV5-6 and TRBJ1-5): DAGVTQSPTHLIKTRGQQVTLRCSPKSGHDTVSWYQQALGQGPQFIFQYYEEEERQRGNFPDRFSGHQFPNYSSELNVNALLLGDSALYLCASSQGQGVSPQHFGDGTRLSIL.

The gene calls are TRBV27 and TRBJ2-6, with D hard to call. The germline V gene encodes CDR1 MNHEY and CDR2 SMNVEV (reference sequence). The CDR3 has 16 amino acids. The ends were cut back, 1 base at V and 0 bases at J, with 7 bases in the middle. In DNA, the CDR3 is TGTGCCAGCAGTTTATACTCTACCTCTGGGGCCAACGTCCTGACTTTC. Its translation: CASSLYSTSGANVLTF.

V is TRBV6-2 or TRBV6-3 and J is TRBJ2-7; 15 positions agree with TRBD2. Losses at the gene ends were 4 bases for V and 2 bases for J; bases not matched to a gene: 9. CDR3 length: 18 residues. Germline assignment: CDR1 MNHEY and CDR2 SVGEGT. The CDR3 DNA sequence: TGTGCCAGCAGTTCAACCGGGACTAGCGGGGGGCCCCCCTACGAGCAGTACTTC. Amino acids: CASSSTGTSGGPPYEQYF.

The chain has TRBV6-4 and TRBJ1-2, with D unresolved. Germline V gene lookup returns CDR1 MRHNA and CDR2 SNTAGT. The CDR3 sequence is 13 residues long. The V end was cut by 3 bases, the J end by 8 bases, with 13 bases between. CDR3 loop: CASSEEGNVGYTF. CDR3 in DNA: TGTGCCAGCAGTGAAGAGGGCAATGTGGGCTACACCTTC.

The V and J genes are TRBV7-2 and TRBJ2-3; D may be TRBD1 (6 bases). The length of the CDR3 is 13 residues. CDR1 and CDR2 from the germline V gene are SGHTA and FQGNSA. The V gene lost 5 bases and the J gene lost 0 bases, with 6 bases spanning the gap. This CDR3 is CASSQGSTDTQYF. CDR3 bases: TGTGCCAGCAGCCAGGGGAGCACAGATACGCAGTATTTT.

The CDR3 loop is CASSLAGTVNSNYGYTF. Written as DNA, the CDR3 is TGTGCCAGCAGCTTAGCTGGGACAGTGAACAGTAACTATGGCTACACCTTC. The chain links TRBV7-2 to TRBJ1-2; 7 bases fit TRBD1. V trimming: 0 bases; J trimming: 1 base; junction bases outside the gene matches: 8. The CDR3 is 17 amino acids. Germline CDR1 and CDR2: SGHTA and FQGNSA.